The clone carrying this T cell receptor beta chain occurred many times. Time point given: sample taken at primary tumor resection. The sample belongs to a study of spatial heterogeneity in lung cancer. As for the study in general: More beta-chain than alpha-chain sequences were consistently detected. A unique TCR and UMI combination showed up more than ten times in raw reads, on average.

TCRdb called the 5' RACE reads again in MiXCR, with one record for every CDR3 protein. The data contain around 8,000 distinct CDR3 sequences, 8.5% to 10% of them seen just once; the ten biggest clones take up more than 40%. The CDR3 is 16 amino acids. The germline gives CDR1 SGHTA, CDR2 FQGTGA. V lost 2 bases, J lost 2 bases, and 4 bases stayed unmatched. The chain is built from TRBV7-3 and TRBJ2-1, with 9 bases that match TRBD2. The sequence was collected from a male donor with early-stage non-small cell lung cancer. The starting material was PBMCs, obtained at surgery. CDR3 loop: CASSLRGGRAYNEQFF. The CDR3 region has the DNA TGTGCCAGCAGCTTACGGGGCGGGAGGGCCTACAATGAGCAGTTCTTC.